Below are 4 T cell receptor beta chains sequenced from a single sample in a study of Graves' ophthalmopathy and Graves' hyperthyroidism. The sequenced template was RNA, covering the TCR beta CDR3 region. An initial RT-PCR round employing HTBI primers preceded a second-round multiplex PCR. TCRdb fed the multiplex PCR reads into MiXCR, producing one record per CDR3 protein. The sample has hundreds of thousands of distinct CDR3 sequences; about 20% are singletons. Sequencing was done on a sample of peripheral blood. The receptors originated from a young woman with stable Graves' hyperthyroidism. Some clones in this sample may be carry-over from other donors' samples.

This clonotype was seen repeatedly, ten times or more. V usage is TRBV12-3 or TRBV12-4 and J usage is TRBJ1-1; D gene unclear. The CDR3 is 13 residues long. V gave up 6 bases and J gave up 5 bases, with 13 bases separating them. In DNA form, the CDR3 reads TGTGCCAGCAGCCCCACCCTAGGGACTGAAGCTTTCTTT. Its translation: CASSPTLGTEAFF.

A note on this clonotype: Possible read error: a much larger clone is one base away. The V and J genes are TRBV6-5 and TRBJ1-2, with TRBD1 as a possible D gene (5 bases). The germline V gene encodes CDR1 MNHEY and CDR2 SVGAGI. Trimming removed 2 bases at V and 4 bases at J, with 20 bases between. This CDR3 region has 17 residues. The CDR3 loop reads CASSYDTGTSLRYGYTF. The CDR3 DNA is TGTGCCAGCAGTTACGATACTGGGACTTCTTTACGCTATGGCTACACCTTC.

This clonotype occurred a few times. The genes are TRBV5-1 and TRBJ2-7; TRBD2 is a possible D gene (6 bases). Germline V gene data show CDR1 as SGHRS and CDR2 as YFSETQ. CDR3 size: 13 residues. Trimming removed 4 bases from V and 5 bases from J, with 13 bases in between. The CDR3 here is CASSMDLANEQYF. In DNA form, the CDR3 reads TGCGCCAGCAGCATGGACCTAGCGAACGAGCAGTACTTC.

There are many counts of this clonotype. The rearrangement uses TRBV6-1 and TRBJ1-1; TRBD1 agrees at 7 bases. Germline lookup yields CDR1 MNHNS and CDR2 SASEGT. There are 12 residues in the CDR3. The V segment lost 6 bases and the J segment 6 bases; nucleotides outside the gene matches: 4. The CDR3 protein is CASRRQGPEAFF. The DNA for the CDR3 is TGTGCCAGCAGGCGACAGGGACCTGAAGCTTTCTTT.